Reported below is one TCR beta chain. Its antigen is undetermined. CDR3 length equals 15 residues. The germline V gene has CDR1 SGHRS and CDR2 YFSETQ. V was clipped by 2 bases and J by 5 bases; unmatched bases: 7. Unique molecular identifiers were built into the TCRbeta library. Each CDR3 protein is one row after TCRdb ran MiXCR on the PCR reads. The sample includes around 190,000 distinct CDR3 sequences, approximately 6.3% of them seen just once. This sample is drawn from a study of T-cell reconstitution after alpha-beta-depleted transplantation in children. Study results and caveats: Several hundred expanded graft clones reportedly supplied alpha-beta T cells about two months after transplant.

The source material was PBMCs, sampled before TCRalphabeta/CD19-depleted stem cell transplant. The TCR was taken from a boy aged 2 to 10 with acute lymphoblastic leukemia, due to receive a stem cell transplant. This chain joins TRBV5-1 and TRBJ2-1; 7 nucleotides line up with TRBD1. CDR3 amino acids: CASSLVQGPNNEQFF. The CDR3 DNA follows: TGCGCCAGCAGCTTAGTACAGGGGCCCAACAATGAGCAGTTCTTC.